This paragraph covers one T cell receptor (beta chain) sequence. The antigen is unknown. This CDR3 is 16 amino acids long. Trimming took 6 bases from V and 5 from J; bases not matched to a gene: 15. From germline, CDR1 is LNHDA and CDR2 SQIVND (reference sequence). The data derive from a study of beta chain features in type 1 diabetes. Study-level background: All samples yielded over 95,000,000 examined sorted cells.

General study findings and limits: Equally in patients and controls, PCR might preferentially amplify shorter templates. For patients, the naive, central memory and Treg TCRB repertoires appeared more alike than for healthy donors. The study found moderately but significantly shorter TCRB CDR3s in all four CD4+ subsets of Type 1 diabetes patients.

cDNA synthesis used the whole RNA isolate, giving expressed TCRB sequences. The repertoire was sequenced with immunoSEQ multiplex PCR; TCRdb's copy has only in-frame clones and lacks some. This sample has a few hundred thousand clones, with over 12% found just once. The receptor was isolated from a man between 18 and 29 years old with type 1 diabetes. This chain joins TRBV19 and TRBJ2-5; the match to TRBD2 covers 7 bases. The source material was naive CD4+ T cells from blood. The CDR3 spells CASRRAGSASWETQYF. The CDR3 DNA is TGTGCCAGTAGGAGAGCGGGGTCGGCGTCTTGGGAGACCCAGTACTTC.